These T cell receptor beta chains were read from a single sample in a study of T cells in localized non-small cell lung cancer. Here immunoSEQ multiplex PCR was the method, and the copy in TCRdb shows in-frame clones only, minus some. The sample carries 4,000 or so clones, approximately 31% recorded once. Sequenced material: normal lung tissue next to the tumor, taken before any cancer treatment. The receptor set was obtained from a male donor at least 60 years old with stage III lung adenocarcinoma. Both conserved end residues are part of each CDR3. D genes are given only for firm matches. Size is omitted from some rows. Given values are once, few, many or a class for expanded clones.

>NA|NA|TRBJ1-1|TRBV7-2|13
CASSLAQYTEAFF
TGTGCCAGCAGCTTAGCACAGTACACTGAAGCTTTCTTT
>few|NA|TRBJ1-4|TRBV23-1|16
CASSQGWGTTNEKLFF
TGCGCCAGCAGCCAAGGTTGGGGGACCACTAATGAAAAACTGTTTTTT
>few|NA|TRBJ2-7|TRBV5-1|14
CASSLETGRNEQYF
TGCGCCAGCAGCTTGGAGACAGGGAGGAACGAGCAGTACTTC
>NA|NA|TRBJ1-1|TRBV7-6|20
CASSLNPRGQGRGENTEAFF
TGTGCCAGCAGCTTGAACCCCCGGGGGCAGGGAAGGGGGGAGAACACTGAAGCTTTCTTT
>NA|TRBD2|TRBJ2-7|TRBV11-3|15
CASSFERGLSYEQYF
TGTGCCAGCAGCTTCGAGCGGGGTCTCTCCTACGAGCAGTACTTC
>few|TRBD2|TRBJ2-5|TRBV9|16
CASSQTSGSGSETQYF
TGTGCCAGCAGCCAGACTAGCGGGAGTGGTTCAGAGACCCAGTACTTC
>few|NA|TRBJ1-5|TRBV7-6|14
CASSGPGGNQPQHF
TGTGCCAGCAGTGGTCCAGGGGGCAATCAGCCCCAGCATTTT
>NA|NA|TRBJ2-7|TRBV11-3|14
CASSLGRERGEQYF
TGTGCCAGCAGCTTAGGACGGGAGAGAGGCGAGCAGTACTTC
>NA|NA|TRBJ1-5|TRBV19|18
CASSISWLRLNSNQPQHF
TGTGCCAGTAGTATATCTTGGCTTCGGCTTAATAGCAATCAGCCCCAGCATTTT
>few|NA|TRBJ2-2|TRBV6-8|15
CASSLTKGGTGELFF
TGTGCCAGCAGTTTGACAAAAGGGGGGACCGGGGAGCTGTTTTTT